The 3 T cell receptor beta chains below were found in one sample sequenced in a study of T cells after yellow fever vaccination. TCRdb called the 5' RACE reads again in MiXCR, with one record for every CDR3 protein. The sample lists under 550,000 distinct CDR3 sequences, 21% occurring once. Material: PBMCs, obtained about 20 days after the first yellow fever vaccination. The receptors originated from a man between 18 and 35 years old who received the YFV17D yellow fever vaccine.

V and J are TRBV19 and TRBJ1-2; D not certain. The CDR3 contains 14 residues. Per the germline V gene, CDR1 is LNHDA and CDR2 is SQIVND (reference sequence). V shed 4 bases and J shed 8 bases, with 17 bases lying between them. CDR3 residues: CASSSTEAGWGYTF. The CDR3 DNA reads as TGTGCCAGTAGTAGCACAGAAGCTGGGTGGGGCTACACCTTC.

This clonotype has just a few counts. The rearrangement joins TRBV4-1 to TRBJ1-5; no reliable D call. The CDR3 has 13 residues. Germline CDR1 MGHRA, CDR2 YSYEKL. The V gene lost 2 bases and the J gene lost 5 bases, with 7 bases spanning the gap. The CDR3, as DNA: TGCGCCAGCAGCCAAAGGTCTGATCAGCCCCAGCATTTT. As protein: CASSQRSDQPQHF.

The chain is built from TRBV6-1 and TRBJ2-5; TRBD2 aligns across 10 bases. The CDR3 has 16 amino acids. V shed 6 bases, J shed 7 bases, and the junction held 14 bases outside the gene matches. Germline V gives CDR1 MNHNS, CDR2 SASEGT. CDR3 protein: CASRRDEAGGPGTQYF. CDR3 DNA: TGTGCCAGCAGGCGAGATGAAGCGGGGGGGCCGGGGACCCAGTACTTC.